This T cell receptor beta chain was identified in a study of shared clonotypes between healthy human individuals. Study-wide context: Plates per donor: three CD4 naive, three CD4 memory, two CD8 naive, one CD8 memory.

The CDR3 covers 16 residues. The V gene end was trimmed by 5 bases and the J gene end by 7 bases; junction bases not matched to a gene: 11. CDR1 is SGHNT and CDR2 is YENEEA in the germline V gene. Cells designated naive CD8 were CD45RO-negative and were positively selected for CCR7, with terminally differentiated effector memory CD45RA+ cells excluded. The assay was carried out at the deep level. The repertoire was sequenced with immunoSEQ multiplex PCR; TCRdb's copy has only in-frame clones and lacks some. Counted here are over 2,000,000 clones, over 85% occurring once; the ten biggest clones make up about 1.7%. Note on this clone: No antigen is known for it.

Study-wide results and limits: There were few donors, and this limited the genetic and exposure-history diversity represented. Non-shared clonotypes were found to have lower generation probabilities than the clonotypes that were shared by all four of the sorted-subset donors.

The receptor was isolated from a man aged 18 to 30 in good health. Some clones in this sample may be carry-over from other donors' samples. Sample: naive CD8+ T cells from PBMCs. The chain is built from TRBV11-3 and TRBJ2-1, with 10 nucleotides matching TRBD2. The chain's CDR3 is CASSGRAGTSVNEQFF. Written as DNA, the CDR3 is TGTGCCAGCAGCGGCAGGGCCGGGACTAGCGTAAATGAGCAGTTCTTC.